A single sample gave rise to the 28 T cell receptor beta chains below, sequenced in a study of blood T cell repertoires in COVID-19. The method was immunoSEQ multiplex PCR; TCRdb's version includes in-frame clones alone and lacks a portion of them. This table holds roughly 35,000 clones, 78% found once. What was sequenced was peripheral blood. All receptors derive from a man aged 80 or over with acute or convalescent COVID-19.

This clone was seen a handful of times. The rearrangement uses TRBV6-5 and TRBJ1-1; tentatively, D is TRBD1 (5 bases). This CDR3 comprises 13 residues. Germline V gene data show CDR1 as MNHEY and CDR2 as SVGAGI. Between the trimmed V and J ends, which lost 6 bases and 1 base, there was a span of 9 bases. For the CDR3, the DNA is TGTGCCAGCAGCCGTCAGGGGAACACTGAAGCTTTCTTT. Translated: CASSRQGNTEAFF.

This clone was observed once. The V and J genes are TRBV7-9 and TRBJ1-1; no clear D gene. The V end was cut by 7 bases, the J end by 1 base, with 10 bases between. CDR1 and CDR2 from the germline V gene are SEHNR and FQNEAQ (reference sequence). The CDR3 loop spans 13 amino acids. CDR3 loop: CASTIAGNTEAFF. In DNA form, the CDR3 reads TGTGCCAGCACCATCGCAGGGAACACTGAAGCTTTCTTT.

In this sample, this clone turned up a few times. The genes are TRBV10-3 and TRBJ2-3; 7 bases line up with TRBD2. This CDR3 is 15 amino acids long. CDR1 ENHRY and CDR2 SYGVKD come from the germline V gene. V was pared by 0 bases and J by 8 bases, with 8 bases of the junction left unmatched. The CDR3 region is CAISESSGRGSTQYF. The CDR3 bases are TGTGCCATCAGTGAGTCGTCGGGGCGGGGGTCTACGCAGTATTTT.

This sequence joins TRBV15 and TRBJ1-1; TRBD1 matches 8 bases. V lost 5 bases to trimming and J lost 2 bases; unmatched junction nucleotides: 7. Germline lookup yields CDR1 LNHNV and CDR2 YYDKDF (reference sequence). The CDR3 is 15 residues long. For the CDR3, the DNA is TGTGCCACCAGCCGAGGGGACAGGTCAAACACTGAAGCTTTCTTT. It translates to CATSRGDRSNTEAFF.

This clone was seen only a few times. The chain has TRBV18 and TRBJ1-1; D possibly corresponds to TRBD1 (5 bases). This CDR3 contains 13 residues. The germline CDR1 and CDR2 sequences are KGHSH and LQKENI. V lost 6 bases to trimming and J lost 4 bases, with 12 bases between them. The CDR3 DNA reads TGTGCCAGCTCCTCAGGGATGGGCACTGAAGCTTTCTTT. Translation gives CASSSGMGTEAFF.

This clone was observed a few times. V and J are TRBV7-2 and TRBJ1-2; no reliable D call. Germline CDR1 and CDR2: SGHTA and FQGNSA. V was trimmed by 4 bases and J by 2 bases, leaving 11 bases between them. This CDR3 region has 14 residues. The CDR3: CASSYGSANYGYTF. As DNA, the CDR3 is TGTGCCAGCAGCTACGGGTCCGCCAACTATGGCTACACCTTC. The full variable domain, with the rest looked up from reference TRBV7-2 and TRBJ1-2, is GAGVSQSPSNKVTEKGKDVELRCDPISGHTALYWYRQSLGQGLEFLIYFQGNSAPDKSGLPSDRFSAERTGGSVSTLTIQRTQQEDSAVYLCASSYGSANYGYTFGSGTRLTVV.

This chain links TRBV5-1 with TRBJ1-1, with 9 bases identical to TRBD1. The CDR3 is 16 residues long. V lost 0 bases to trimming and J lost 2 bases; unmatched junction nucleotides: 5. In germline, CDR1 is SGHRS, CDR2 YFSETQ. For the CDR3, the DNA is TGCGCCAGCAGCTTGGACGGGACAGGGTTCAACACTGAAGCTTTCTTT. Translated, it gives CASSLDGTGFNTEAFF.

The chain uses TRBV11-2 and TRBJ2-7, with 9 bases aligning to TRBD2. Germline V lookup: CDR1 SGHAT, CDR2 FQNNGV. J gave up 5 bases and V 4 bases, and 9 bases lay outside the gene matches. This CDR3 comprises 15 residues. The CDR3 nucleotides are TGTGCCAGCAGCTCCGTCGCGGGGGGGACCAACGAGCAGTACTTC. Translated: CASSSVAGGTNEQYF.

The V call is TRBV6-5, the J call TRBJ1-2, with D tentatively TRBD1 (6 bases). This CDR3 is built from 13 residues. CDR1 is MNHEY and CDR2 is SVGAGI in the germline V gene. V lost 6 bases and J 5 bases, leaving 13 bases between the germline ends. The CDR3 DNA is TGTGCCAGCAGCCTCAACAGGGAATATGGCTACACCTTC. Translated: CASSLNREYGYTF.

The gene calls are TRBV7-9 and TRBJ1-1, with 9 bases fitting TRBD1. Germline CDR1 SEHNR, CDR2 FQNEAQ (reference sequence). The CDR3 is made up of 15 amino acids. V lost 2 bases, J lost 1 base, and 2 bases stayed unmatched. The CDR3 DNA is TGTGCCAGCAGCTTAAACAGGGGGCCGAACACTGAAGCTTTCTTT. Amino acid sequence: CASSLNRGPNTEAFF.

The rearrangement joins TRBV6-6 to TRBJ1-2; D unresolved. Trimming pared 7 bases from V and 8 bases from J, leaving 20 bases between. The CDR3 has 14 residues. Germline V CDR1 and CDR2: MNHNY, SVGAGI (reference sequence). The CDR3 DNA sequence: TGTGCCAGCACTAGAGACGACCCAAGAAGGGGCTACACCTTC. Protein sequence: CASTRDDPRRGYTF.

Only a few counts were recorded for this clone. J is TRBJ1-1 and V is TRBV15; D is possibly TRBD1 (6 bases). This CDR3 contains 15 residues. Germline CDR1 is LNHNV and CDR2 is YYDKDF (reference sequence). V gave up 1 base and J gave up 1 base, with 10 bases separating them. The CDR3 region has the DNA TGTGCCACCAGCAGAGCTTACAGGGCGAACACTGAAGCTTTCTTT. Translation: CATSRAYRANTEAFF.

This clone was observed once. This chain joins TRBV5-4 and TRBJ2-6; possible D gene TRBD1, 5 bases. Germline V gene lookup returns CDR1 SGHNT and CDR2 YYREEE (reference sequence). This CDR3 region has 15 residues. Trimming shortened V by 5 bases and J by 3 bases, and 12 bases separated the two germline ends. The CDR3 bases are TGTGCCAGCAGGTCAGGGTCTTTTGGGGCCAACGTCCTGACTTTC. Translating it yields CASRSGSFGANVLTF.

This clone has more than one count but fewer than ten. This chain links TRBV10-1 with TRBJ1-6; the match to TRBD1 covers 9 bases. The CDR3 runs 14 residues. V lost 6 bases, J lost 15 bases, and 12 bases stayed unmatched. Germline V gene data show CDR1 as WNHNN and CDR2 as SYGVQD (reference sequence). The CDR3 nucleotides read TGCGCCAGCAGGACCGGGACAGGGCCCTCTCGCCTCCACTTT. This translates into CASRTGTGPSRLHF.

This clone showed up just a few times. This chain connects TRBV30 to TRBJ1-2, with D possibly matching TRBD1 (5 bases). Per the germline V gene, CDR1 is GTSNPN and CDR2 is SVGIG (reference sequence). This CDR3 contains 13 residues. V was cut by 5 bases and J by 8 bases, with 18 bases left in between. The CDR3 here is CAWGRGWGDGYTF. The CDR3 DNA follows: TGTGCCTGGGGGCGAGGTTGGGGGGACGGCTACACCTTC.

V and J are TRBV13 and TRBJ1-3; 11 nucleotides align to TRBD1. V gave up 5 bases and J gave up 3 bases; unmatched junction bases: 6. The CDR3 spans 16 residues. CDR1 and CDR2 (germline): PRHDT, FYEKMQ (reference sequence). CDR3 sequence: CASSTGQGVLGNTIYF. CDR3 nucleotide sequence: TGTGCCAGCAGCACGGGACAGGGGGTTCTTGGAAACACCATATATTTT.

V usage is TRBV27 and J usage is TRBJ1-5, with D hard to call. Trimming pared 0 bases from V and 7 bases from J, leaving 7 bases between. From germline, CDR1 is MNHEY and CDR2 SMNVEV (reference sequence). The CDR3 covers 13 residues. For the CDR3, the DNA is TGTGCCAGCAGTTTATCGAGGGTCCAGCCCCAGCATTTT. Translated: CASSLSRVQPQHF.

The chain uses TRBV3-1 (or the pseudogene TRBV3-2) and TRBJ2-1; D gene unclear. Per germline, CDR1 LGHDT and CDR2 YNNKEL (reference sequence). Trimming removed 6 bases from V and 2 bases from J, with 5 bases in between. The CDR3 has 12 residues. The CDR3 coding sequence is TGTGCCAGCAGTTATACCTACAATGAGCAGTTCTTC. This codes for CASSYTYNEQFF.

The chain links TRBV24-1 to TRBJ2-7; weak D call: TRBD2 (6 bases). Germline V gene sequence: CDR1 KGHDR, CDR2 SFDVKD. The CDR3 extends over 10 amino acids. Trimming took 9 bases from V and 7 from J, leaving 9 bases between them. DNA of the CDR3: TGTGCCACCCCGGGGGTAGAGCAGTACTTC. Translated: CATPGVEQYF.

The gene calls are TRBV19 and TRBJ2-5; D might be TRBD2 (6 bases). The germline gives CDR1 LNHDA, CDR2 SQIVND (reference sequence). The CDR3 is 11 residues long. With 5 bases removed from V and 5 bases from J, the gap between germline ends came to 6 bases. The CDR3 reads CASSGGETQYF. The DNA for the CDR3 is TGTGCCAGTAGTGGGGGGGAGACCCAGTACTTC.

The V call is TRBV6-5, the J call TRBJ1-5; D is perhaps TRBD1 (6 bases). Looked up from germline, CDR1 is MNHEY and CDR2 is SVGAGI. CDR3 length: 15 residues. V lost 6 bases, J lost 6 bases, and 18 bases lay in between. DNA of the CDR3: TGTGCCAGCAGCCGGGGGGCAGGTTCGGGTCAGCCCCAGCATTTT. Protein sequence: CASSRGAGSGQPQHF.

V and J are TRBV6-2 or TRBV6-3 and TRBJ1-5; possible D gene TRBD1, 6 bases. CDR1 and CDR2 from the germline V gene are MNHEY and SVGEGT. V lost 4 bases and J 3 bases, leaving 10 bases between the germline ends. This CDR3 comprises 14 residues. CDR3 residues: CASSSQGYNQPQHF. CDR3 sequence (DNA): TGTGCCAGCAGTTCACAGGGTTACAATCAGCCCCAGCATTTT.

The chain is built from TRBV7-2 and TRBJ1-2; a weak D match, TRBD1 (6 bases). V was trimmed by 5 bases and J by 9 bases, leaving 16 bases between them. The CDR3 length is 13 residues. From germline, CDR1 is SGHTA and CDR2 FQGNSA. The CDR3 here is CASSQDSFSSYTF. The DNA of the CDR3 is TGTGCCAGCAGCCAGGACAGTTTCTCGAGCTACACCTTC.

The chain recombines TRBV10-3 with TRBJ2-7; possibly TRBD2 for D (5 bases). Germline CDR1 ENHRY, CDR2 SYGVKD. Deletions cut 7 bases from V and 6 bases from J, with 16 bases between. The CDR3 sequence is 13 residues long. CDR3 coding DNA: TGTGCCATCACCGTCGGCCCCCGGGGCGAGCAGTACTTC. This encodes CAITVGPRGEQYF.

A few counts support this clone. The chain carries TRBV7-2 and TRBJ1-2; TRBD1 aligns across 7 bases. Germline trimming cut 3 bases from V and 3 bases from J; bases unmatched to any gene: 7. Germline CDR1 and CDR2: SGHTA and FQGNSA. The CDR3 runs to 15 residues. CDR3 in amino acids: CASSFRQGAHYGYTF. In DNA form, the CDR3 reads TGTGCCAGCAGCTTTCGACAGGGCGCCCACTATGGCTACACCTTC.

CDR3 nucleotide sequence: TGTGCCAGCAGCCAAGGACTAGCTTACAATGAGCAGTTCTTC. Protein product: CASSQGLAYNEQFF. The genes are TRBV6-4 and TRBJ2-1, with 8 bases lining up with TRBD2. The germline CDR1 and CDR2 sequences are MRHNA and SNTAGT. This CDR3 comprises 14 residues. With V trimmed by 6 bases and J by 4 bases, 5 bases remained unmatched.

The CDR3 region is CASSFFRKEQYF. In DNA form, the CDR3 reads TGTGCCAGCAGCTTCTTTAGAAAGGAGCAGTACTTC. V usage is TRBV11-2 and J usage is TRBJ2-7, with D unresolved. Trimming left V 3 bases short and J 7 bases short, with 10 bases between. This CDR3 is built from 12 residues. Looked up from germline, CDR1 is SGHAT and CDR2 is FQNNGV.

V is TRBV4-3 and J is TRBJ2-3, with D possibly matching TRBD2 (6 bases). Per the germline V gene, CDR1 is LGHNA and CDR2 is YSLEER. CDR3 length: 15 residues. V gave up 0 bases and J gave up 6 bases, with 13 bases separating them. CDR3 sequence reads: CASSQDGLSRDTQYF. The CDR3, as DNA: TGCGCCAGCAGCCAAGATGGACTATCCCGGGATACGCAGTATTTT.